Presented here are 18 T cell receptor beta chains from one specimen sequenced in a study of blood T cell repertoires in COVID-19. Profiled with immunoSEQ multiplex PCR; TCRdb holds only in-frame clones, not every one. In the table there are around 60,000 clones, over 75% of which are singletons. Sequences were obtained from peripheral blood. The receptors shown here come from a woman aged 60-75 years with COVID-19, enrolled during active disease.

This chain connects TRBV7-8 to TRBJ1-2, with 10 bases identical to TRBD1. V lost 5 bases to trimming and J lost 6 bases; unmatched junction nucleotides: 3. The CDR3 runs 13 residues. Germline lookup yields CDR1 SGHVS and CDR2 FQNEAQ. The DNA of the CDR3 is TGTGCCAGCAGCCGGGACAGGGGAAATGGCTACACCTTC. Translating gives CASSRDRGNGYTF.

V gene TRBV9 combines with J gene TRBJ2-2; D uncertain. V was pared by 4 bases and J by 1 base, with 11 bases between. This CDR3 is 15 amino acids long. CDR1 SGDLS and CDR2 YYNGEE come from the germline V gene. The CDR3 reads CASSPRAGNTGELFF. The CDR3, as DNA: TGTGCCAGCAGCCCCCGCGCAGGGAACACCGGGGAGCTGTTTTTT.

This sequence joins TRBV5-8 and TRBJ2-7, with TRBD2 matching 7 bases. V gave up 0 bases and J gave up 2 bases; unmatched junction bases: 8. Germline values: CDR1 SGHTS, CDR2 YDEGEE. This CDR3 has 16 residues. The CDR3 nucleotides read TGTGCCAGCAGCTTGGCGCCGGGAGGAGGGACCTACGAGCAGTACTTC. The encoded protein is CASSLAPGGGTYEQYF.

This sequence joins TRBV11-2 and TRBJ2-7; 9 nucleotides match TRBD2. The V and J ends lost 5 bases and 2 bases, in that order; junction bases with no gene match: 7. This CDR3 has 15 amino acids. From germline, CDR1 is SGHAT and CDR2 FQNNGV. CDR3: CASSILAGYAYEQYF. The CDR3 bases are TGTGCCAGCAGCATCCTAGCGGGGTATGCCTACGAGCAGTACTTC.

The chain is built from TRBV6-2 or TRBV6-3 and TRBJ2-1, with 9 bases that match TRBD2. Germline V gene sequence: CDR1 MNHEY, CDR2 SVGEGT. J lost 0 bases, V lost 6 bases, and 9 bases had no gene match. This CDR3 has 17 residues. CDR3 in DNA: TGTGCCAGCAGCCTCGGACTAGCGCGGAGCTCCTACAATGAGCAGTTCTTC. It translates to CASSLGLARSSYNEQFF.

The chain couples TRBV20-1 to TRBJ2-7; D may be TRBD1 (6 bases). Trimming shortened V by 3 bases and J by 0 bases, and 9 bases separated the two germline ends. Germline V gives CDR1 DFQATT, CDR2 SNEGSKA (reference sequence). This CDR3 spans 13 amino acids. The CDR3 DNA reads TGCAGTGCTAGTGACAGGCACTCCTACGAGCAGTACTTC. It translates to CSASDRHSYEQYF.

The chain has TRBV6-6 and TRBJ2-3; D is unresolved. Trimming cost V 4 bases and J 5 bases, with 13 bases left between them. CDR3 length equals 14 residues. The germline gives CDR1 MNHNY, CDR2 SVGAGI (reference sequence). The CDR3 nucleotides read TGTGCCAGCAGTTCCCCGCAAAGACTAGATACGCAGTATTTT. Translated: CASSSPQRLDTQYF.

V usage is TRBV11-3 and J usage is TRBJ1-1; D is unresolved. Trimming removed 3 bases from V and 8 bases from J, with 16 bases in between. The CDR3 spans 14 residues. CDR1 SGHNT and CDR2 YENEEA come from the germline V gene. CDR3 residues: CASSLWRGGAEAFF. CDR3 sequence (DNA): TGTGCCAGCAGCTTGTGGCGGGGAGGCGCAGAAGCTTTCTTT.

V usage is TRBV9 and J usage is TRBJ2-5; D unresolved. With 3 bases removed from V and 5 bases from J, the gap between germline ends came to 11 bases. This CDR3 is 13 amino acids long. Germline V gene lookup returns CDR1 SGDLS and CDR2 YYNGEE. CDR3 protein: CASSADMAETQYF. The CDR3 DNA reads as TGTGCCAGCAGCGCTGACATGGCTGAGACCCAGTACTTC.

The chain couples TRBV6-5 to TRBJ1-1, with D perhaps TRBD1 (6 bases). Trimming removed 8 bases at V and 8 bases at J, with 15 bases between. The CDR3 is made up of 12 amino acids. The germline gives CDR1 MNHEY, CDR2 SVGAGI. CDR3 in DNA: TGTGCCAGCCAACAGGGCGTTGGGGAAGCTTTCTTT. Protein: CASQQGVGEAFF.

The chain carries TRBV4-1 and TRBJ2-3, with 13 bases matching TRBD2. Germline values: CDR1 MGHRA, CDR2 YSYEKL. V dropped 0 bases and J dropped 0; count of bases not matched to a gene: 3. This CDR3 is 18 amino acids long. CDR3 coding DNA: TGCGCCAGCAGCCAAGAACTAGCGGGAGGGGGCAGCACAGATACGCAGTATTTT. Translating gives CASSQELAGGGSTDTQYF.

The rearrangement joins TRBV5-1 to TRBJ2-1; TRBD2 matches at 14 bases. The CDR3 sequence is 15 residues long. Germline CDR1 is SGHRS and CDR2 is YFSETQ. V lost 4 bases, J lost 14 bases, and 11 bases stayed unmatched. The CDR3 coding sequence is TGCGCCAGCAGCCCTCAAAGGACTAGCGGGGGGTTTGAGTTCTTC. The encoded protein is CASSPQRTSGGFEFF. Filled out from reference TRBV5-1 and TRBJ2-1, the complete variable domain reads KAGVTQTPRYLIKTRGQQVTLSCSPISGHRSVSWYQQTPGQGLQFLFEYFSETQRNKGNFPGRFSGRQFSNSRSEMNVSTLELGDSALYLCASSPQRTSGGFEFFGPGTRLTVL.

This sequence joins TRBV30 and TRBJ2-5; TRBD2 is a possible D gene (5 bases). Trimming removed 3 bases from V and 2 bases from J, with 13 bases in between. The CDR3 runs 14 residues. Germline V lookup: CDR1 GTSNPN, CDR2 SVGIG (reference sequence). CDR3 region: CAWSLASQQETQYF. CDR3 in DNA: TGTGCCTGGAGCCTGGCTAGCCAACAAGAGACCCAGTACTTC.

This chain connects TRBV5-4 to TRBJ1-2; a weak D match, TRBD1 (6 bases). The CDR3 has 14 residues. Trimming left V 0 bases short and J 11 bases short, with 17 bases between. Germline lookup yields CDR1 SGHNT and CDR2 YYREEE (reference sequence). DNA for the CDR3: TGTGCCAGCAGCTTGGTTGGGCAGGGGATAGGGTACACCTTC. Protein sequence: CASSLVGQGIGYTF.

The J gene is TRBJ1-1, the V gene TRBV12-3 or TRBV12-4; D is possibly TRBD1 (6 bases). The CDR3 totals 12 residues. V was trimmed by 5 bases and J by 7 bases, leaving 11 bases between them. The CDR3, as DNA: TGTGCCAGCAGTGCAACAGGGCTTGAAGCTTTCTTT. Its protein is CASSATGLEAFF.

V is TRBV2 and J is TRBJ1-5; perhaps TRBD1 as D (5 bases). This CDR3 contains 16 residues. Germline V CDR1 and CDR2: SNHLY, FYNNEI. Trimming cost V 5 bases and J 5 bases, with 19 bases left between them. CDR3 in DNA: TGTGCCAGCAGTTCTCGGACAACTATGACGGATCAGCCCCAGCATTTT. Its protein is CASSSRTTMTDQPQHF.

Turning to this clone: One end of the junction varies from germline; a read error may be responsible. The CDR3 reads CASSLGREVRF. CDR3 DNA: TGTGCCAGCAGCTTAGGGAGGGAGGTTAGATTT. The J gene is TRBJ1-4, the V gene TRBV7-9; the D is unclear. The CDR3 extends over 11 amino acids. The V gene's germline CDR1 is SEHNR and CDR2 FQNEAQ (reference sequence).

CDR3 amino acids: CASSLGLAEVNEQFF. The CDR3 DNA is TGTGCCAGCAGCTTAGGACTAGCGGAAGTCAATGAGCAGTTCTTC. This chain connects TRBV7-3 to TRBJ2-1; TRBD2 aligns across 10 bases. This CDR3 spans 15 amino acids. V gave up 2 bases and J gave up 6 bases; unmatched junction bases: 4. CDR1 is SGHTA and CDR2 is FQGTGA in the germline V gene.